These 27 T cell receptor beta chains share one sample of origin, sequenced in a study of cytomegalovirus exposure and HLA in healthy donors. The PCR employed 60 Vbeta primers together with 13 Jbeta primers. The data were produced by immunoSEQ multiplex PCR, yet TCRdb's version contains in-frame clones alone and is incomplete. The sample lists 150,000 to 200,000 clones, 82% occurring once. Source material: PBMCs. Receptor source: a girl aged 10-17 years in good health and CMV-seropositive.

This chain links TRBV7-6 with TRBJ1-3, with D possibly being TRBD1 (5 bases). Per germline, CDR1 SGHVS and CDR2 FNYEAQ. The CDR3 consists of 17 residues. V dropped 0 bases and J dropped 1 base, with 13 bases sitting between them. DNA of the CDR3: TGTGCCAGCAGCTTAGCTTCCTTTGGGGCATCTGGAAACACCATATATTTT. This encodes CASSLASFGASGNTIYF. Based on the CDR3 plus reference TRBV7-6 and TRBJ1-3, the full variable domain is GAGVSQSPRYKVTKRGQDVALRCDPISGHVSLYWYRQALGQGPEFLTYFNYEAQQDKSGLPNDRFSAERPEGSISTLTIQRTEQRDSAMYRCASSLASFGASGNTIYFGEGSWLTVV.

For this clone: This sample includes further DNA sequences coding for the same CDR3. The chain recombines TRBV11-1 with TRBJ2-1, with 7 bases lining up with TRBD2. CDR3 size: 13 residues. CDR1 is SGHAT and CDR2 is FQDESV in the germline V gene (reference sequence). V was pared by 8 bases and J by 4 bases, with 5 bases of the junction left unmatched. The CDR3 loop reads CASAGEPYNEQFF. In nucleotides, the CDR3 is TGTGCCAGCGCGGGGGAGCCGTACAATGAGCAGTTCTTC.

V gene TRBV7-9 combines with J gene TRBJ2-7; 7 bases match TRBD1. This CDR3 region has 13 residues. Germline V gene data show CDR1 as SEHNR and CDR2 as FQNEAQ (reference sequence). V shed 5 bases and J 9 bases; nucleotides not matched to a gene: 10. The CDR3, as DNA: TGTGCCAGCAGCCTGATGACAGGGCCCTCGCAGTACTTC. Translated: CASSLMTGPSQYF.

The chain links TRBV7-8 to TRBJ1-5; 7 bases match TRBD1. There are 16 residues in the CDR3. The V segment lost 5 bases and the J segment 4 bases; nucleotides outside the gene matches: 11. Germline CDR1 is SGHVS and CDR2 is FQNEAQ. The CDR3 DNA reads as TGTGCCAGCAGCCCTTCAGGGACAGATAAAAATCAGCCCCAGCATTTT. This translates into CASSPSGTDKNQPQHF.

The V call is TRBV5-6, the J call TRBJ2-1; a possible D gene is TRBD2 (5 bases). The CDR3 has 15 amino acids. In germline, CDR1 is SGHDT, CDR2 YYEEEE. The V and J ends lost 3 bases and 8 bases respectively, with 18 bases between them. Written as DNA, the CDR3 is TGTGCCAGCAGCTCCCCCGCGACTACGCGAGATGAGCAGTTCTTC. Protein: CASSSPATTRDEQFF.

The chain links TRBV10-3 to TRBJ1-1, with D possibly TRBD1 on 5 matching bases. The CDR3 is 15 amino acids. Between the trimmed V and J ends, which lost 5 bases and 3 bases, there was a span of 16 bases. Germline loops: CDR1 ENHRY, CDR2 SYGVKD. The CDR3 spells CAISSRQLLDTEAFF. DNA of the CDR3: TGTGCCATCAGTTCGAGACAGCTTTTGGACACTGAAGCTTTCTTT.

This clone was seen more than once but under ten times. V and J are TRBV10-3 and TRBJ2-1; TRBD2 matches 11 bases. Trimming removed 11 bases from V and 8 bases from J; junction bases left unmatched: 8. Per germline, CDR1 ENHRY and CDR2 SYGVKD. The CDR3 has 13 residues. The CDR3 coding sequence is TGTGCCTTGAGGGCTAGCGGGAGGTATGAGCAGTTCTTC. This translates into CALRASGRYEQFF.

This chain links TRBV5-1 with TRBJ2-1, with 10 bases matching TRBD2. This CDR3 is built from 16 residues. Germline V gives CDR1 SGHRS, CDR2 YFSETQ. V lost 4 bases, J lost 3 bases, and 7 bases stayed unmatched. The CDR3 region is CASSQGGLADYNEQFF. The CDR3 nucleotides are TGCGCCAGCAGCCAAGGTGGACTAGCGGACTACAATGAGCAGTTCTTC.

The genes are TRBV7-9 and TRBJ2-5, with 14 nucleotides matching TRBD2. The junction had 8 bases not matched to a gene; V was cut back by 3 bases and J by 5 bases. Per germline, CDR1 SEHNR and CDR2 FQNEAQ (reference sequence). This CDR3 is 17 amino acids long. CDR3 region: CASSLGLAGVGRETQYF. The CDR3 DNA sequence: TGTGCCAGCAGCTTGGGACTAGCGGGAGTGGGTAGGGAGACCCAGTACTTC.

The gene calls are TRBV5-1 and TRBJ2-1; D unresolved. Germline values: CDR1 SGHRS, CDR2 YFSETQ. The germline V and J ends were trimmed by 2 bases and 0 bases, with 9 bases remaining between them. The length of the CDR3 is 15 residues. CDR3 protein: CASSFLRSSYNEQFF. The DNA of the CDR3 is TGCGCCAGCAGCTTTCTACGTAGCTCCTACAATGAGCAGTTCTTC.

This clone was seen a handful of times. The rearrangement uses TRBV11-2 and TRBJ1-4, with D perhaps matching TRBD1 (6 bases). Germline CDR1 reads SGHAT; CDR2 reads FQNNGV. Trimming took 0 bases from V and 11 from J, leaving 13 bases between them. This CDR3 contains 14 residues. CDR3 residues: CASSLDYGGGKLFF. In DNA form, the CDR3 reads TGTGCCAGCAGCTTAGATTATGGGGGCGGGAAACTGTTTTTT. Filled out from reference TRBV11-2 and TRBJ1-4, the complete variable domain reads EAGVAQSPRYKIIEKRQSVAFWCNPISGHATLYWYQQILGQGPKLLIQFQNNGVVDDSQLPKDRFSAERLKGVDSTLKIQPAKLEDSAVYLCASSLDYGGGKLFFGSGTQLSVL.

The V call is TRBV28, the J call TRBJ1-1; D is perhaps TRBD1 (5 bases). With 6 bases removed from V and 1 base from J, the gap between germline ends came to 9 bases. This CDR3 has 13 residues. Germline V gene data show CDR1 as MDHEN and CDR2 as SYDVKM. The CDR3 coding sequence is TGTGCCAGCAGAGAAACAGGGAACACTGAAGCTTTCTTT. It translates to CASRETGNTEAFF.

The J gene is TRBJ2-7, the V gene TRBV30; D is uncertain. V was trimmed by 0 bases and J by 6 bases, leaving 15 bases between them. CDR3 length equals 14 residues. The germline V gene encodes CDR1 GTSNPN and CDR2 SVGIG (reference sequence). CDR3 nucleotide sequence: TGTGCCTGGAGTGTACCCGTCTCTCCGGTCGAGCAGTACTTC. Residues: CAWSVPVSPVEQYF.

This chain links TRBV30 with TRBJ2-5, with a weak D call TRBD2 (7 bases). Trimming pared 7 bases from V and 7 bases from J, leaving 19 bases between. Germline CDR1 and CDR2: GTSNPN and SVGIG (reference sequence). This CDR3 has 13 amino acids. CDR3 sequence: CALWGGGARTQYF. The DNA for the CDR3 is TGTGCCTTATGGGGCGGGGGCGCGAGGACCCAGTACTTC.

V is TRBV2 and J is TRBJ2-2; D may be TRBD1 (5 bases). Germline CDR1 reads SNHLY; CDR2 reads FYNNEI. The V and J ends lost 6 bases and 10 bases respectively, with 12 bases between them. This CDR3 has 12 amino acids. The CDR3 DNA follows: TGTGCCAGCAGCCAGATCAGGGAGGAGCTGTTTTTT. Its protein is CASSQIREELFF.

The J gene is TRBJ1-5, the V gene TRBV28; D may be TRBD1 (5 bases). The CDR3 is 14 amino acids. CDR1 and CDR2 from the germline V gene are MDHEN and SYDVKM. Trimming removed 2 bases at V and 6 bases at J, with 11 bases between. Here the CDR3 reads CASSLGQGGQPQHF. The CDR3 bases are TGTGCCAGCAGTTTAGGGCAGGGAGGTCAGCCCCAGCATTTT.

V is TRBV5-1 and J is TRBJ2-2; 11 bases fit TRBD1. This CDR3 has 16 amino acids. V was pared by 2 bases and J by 6 bases, with 6 bases of the junction left unmatched. CDR1 is SGHRS, CDR2 YFSETQ, per germline. CDR3 DNA sequence: TGCGCCAGCAGCTTAGAGCCGGGACAGGGGGCCGGGGAGCTGTTTTTT. This sequence encodes CASSLEPGQGAGELFF.

The chain joins TRBV5-6 to TRBJ2-1; TRBD2 aligns across 12 bases. Germline V gene data show CDR1 as SGHDT and CDR2 as YYEEEE. Trimming removed 3 bases from V and 3 bases from J; junction bases left unmatched: 7. The CDR3 is 17 residues long. CDR3 sequence: CASSSSTSGSRYNEQFF. As DNA, the CDR3 is TGTGCCAGCAGCTCTTCGACTAGCGGGAGTCGCTACAATGAGCAGTTCTTC.

The CDR3 DNA reads TGTGCCAGCAGTTTCGGACAGGCGAATGAAAAACTGTTTTTT. It encodes CASSFGQANEKLFF. The V call is TRBV6-5, the J call TRBJ1-4, with TRBD1 matching over 7 bases. V gave up 4 bases and J gave up 5 bases; unmatched junction bases: 4. This CDR3 has 14 amino acids. Germline assignment: CDR1 MNHEY and CDR2 SVGAGI.

The genes are TRBV4-3 and TRBJ2-1; 12 positions agree with TRBD1. Per the germline V gene, CDR1 is LGHNA and CDR2 is YSLEER. The CDR3 is 16 residues long. The junction had 4 bases not matched to a gene; V was cut back by 1 base and J by 6 bases. The CDR3 DNA follows: TGCGCCAGCAGCCAAGGCCCGGGACAGGGGGCCAATGAGCAGTTCTTC. It yields the protein CASSQGPGQGANEQFF.

The chain recombines TRBV7-8 with TRBJ1-1, with 7 bases lining up with TRBD1. The J segment lost 3 bases and the V segment lost 4 bases, leaving 5 bases of the junction unmatched. Germline CDR1 SGHVS, CDR2 FQNEAQ. CDR3 length: 14 residues. The CDR3 loop reads CASSYRDSDTEAFF. Here the CDR3 DNA reads TGTGCCAGCAGCTACCGGGACAGTGACACTGAAGCTTTCTTT.

The V and J genes are TRBV19 and TRBJ2-1; maybe TRBD1 (7 bases). Trimming left V 4 bases short and J 4 bases short, with 11 bases between. CDR3 size: 14 residues. Germline V gives CDR1 LNHDA, CDR2 SQIVND (reference sequence). CDR3 sequence reads: CASSSAGGYNEQFF. As DNA, the CDR3 is TGTGCCAGTAGTAGTGCAGGGGGGTACAATGAGCAGTTCTTC.

CDR3 residues: CASSLLAGEQYF. DNA of the CDR3: TGTGCCAGCAGCCTACTAGCGGGTGAGCAGTACTTC. V and J are TRBV28 and TRBJ2-7; 9 bases are a match to TRBD2. This CDR3 comprises 12 residues. V was clipped by 6 bases and J by 7 bases; unmatched bases: 4. Germline V lookup: CDR1 MDHEN, CDR2 SYDVKM.

The rearrangement links TRBV9 to TRBJ1-1; D gene uncertain. Looked up from germline, CDR1 is SGDLS and CDR2 is YYNGEE. The CDR3 spans 14 residues. V lost 0 bases to trimming and J lost 4 bases, with 10 bases between them. CDR3 coding DNA: TGTGCCAGCAGCGTAGGTCCCGCCGGCACTGAAGCTTTCTTT. Its protein is CASSVGPAGTEAFF.

J is TRBJ2-5 and V is TRBV7-2; 9 nucleotides align to TRBD2. This CDR3 is built from 16 residues. CDR1 and CDR2 (germline): SGHTA, FQGNSA. V was pared by 3 bases and J by 4 bases, with 9 bases of the junction left unmatched. The CDR3 is CASSFGALAGPETQYF. Written as DNA, the CDR3 is TGTGCCAGCAGCTTCGGTGCGCTAGCGGGGCCAGAGACCCAGTACTTC.

The chain couples TRBV28 to TRBJ1-2; TRBD1 might be the D (5 bases). Per germline, CDR1 MDHEN and CDR2 SYDVKM. This CDR3 is 16 amino acids long. V shed 6 bases and J shed 9 bases, with 26 bases lying between them. The DNA of the CDR3 is TGTGCCAGCAGCGGCGCGACAGAGAAGGCATATAATAGCTACACCTTC. Translation: CASSGATEKAYNSYTF.

The V call is TRBV9, the J call TRBJ2-2, with 12 bases identical to TRBD2. The CDR3 length is 18 residues. The germline gives CDR1 SGDLS, CDR2 YYNGEE. V lost 0 bases to trimming and J lost 3 bases; unmatched junction nucleotides: 6. The CDR3 DNA sequence: TGTGCCAGCAGCGTAGGTGCTAGCGGGAGGGCCCACACCGGGGAGCTGTTTTTT. It encodes CASSVGASGRAHTGELFF.